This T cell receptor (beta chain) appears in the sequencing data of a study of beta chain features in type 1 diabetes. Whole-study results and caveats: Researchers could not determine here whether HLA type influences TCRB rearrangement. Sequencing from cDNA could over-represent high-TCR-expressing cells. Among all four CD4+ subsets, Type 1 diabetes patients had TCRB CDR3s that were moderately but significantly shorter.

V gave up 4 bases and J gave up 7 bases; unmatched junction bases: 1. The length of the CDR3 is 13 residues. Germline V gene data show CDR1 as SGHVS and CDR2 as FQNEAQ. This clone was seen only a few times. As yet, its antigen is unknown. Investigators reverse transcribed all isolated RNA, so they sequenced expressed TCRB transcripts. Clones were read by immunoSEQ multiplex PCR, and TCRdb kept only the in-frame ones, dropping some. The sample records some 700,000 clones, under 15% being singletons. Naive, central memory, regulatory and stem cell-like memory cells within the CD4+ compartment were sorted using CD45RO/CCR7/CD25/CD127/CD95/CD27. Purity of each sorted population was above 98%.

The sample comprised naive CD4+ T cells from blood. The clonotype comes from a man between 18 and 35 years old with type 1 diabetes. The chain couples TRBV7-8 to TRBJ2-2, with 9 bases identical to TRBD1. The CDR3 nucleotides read TGTGCCAGCAGCTGGACAGGGGACGGGGAGCTGTTTTTT. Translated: CASSWTGDGELFF.